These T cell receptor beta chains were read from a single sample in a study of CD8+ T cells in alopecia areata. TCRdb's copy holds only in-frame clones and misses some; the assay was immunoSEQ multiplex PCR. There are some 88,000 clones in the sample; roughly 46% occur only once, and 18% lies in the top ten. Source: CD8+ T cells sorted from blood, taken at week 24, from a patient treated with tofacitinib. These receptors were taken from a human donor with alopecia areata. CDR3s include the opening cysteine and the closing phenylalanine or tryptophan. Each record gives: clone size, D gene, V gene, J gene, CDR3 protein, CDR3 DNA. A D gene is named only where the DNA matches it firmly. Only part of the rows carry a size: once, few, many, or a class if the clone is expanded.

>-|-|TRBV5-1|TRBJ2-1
CASSPRSSKGYNEQFF
TGCGCCAGCAGCCCCCGGAGTAGCAAAGGGTACAATGAGCAGTTCTTC
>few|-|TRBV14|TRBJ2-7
CASSHLSKEQYF
TGTGCCAGCAGCCACCTCTCGAAAGAGCAGTACTTC
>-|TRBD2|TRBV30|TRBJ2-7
CAMGAGGLGEQYF
TGTGCAATGGGAGCGGGAGGCTTGGGAGAGCAGTACTTC
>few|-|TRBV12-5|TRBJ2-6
CASAPGQTGANVLTF
TGTGCTAGTGCCCCAGGACAAACCGGGGCCAACGTCCTGACTTTC
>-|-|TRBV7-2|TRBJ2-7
CASSWAQGYEQYF
TGTGCCAGCAGCTGGGCCCAGGGTTACGAGCAGTACTTC
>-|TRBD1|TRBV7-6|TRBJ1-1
CASSTRQGEAFF
TGTGCCAGCAGCACCCGACAGGGTGAAGCTTTCTTT
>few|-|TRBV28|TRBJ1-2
CASSLLQGMDGYTF
TGTGCCAGCAGTTTACTACAGGGTATGGATGGCTACACCTTC
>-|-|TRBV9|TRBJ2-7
CASSVGIAAGSYEQYF
TGTGCCAGCAGCGTAGGGATAGCGGCGGGCTCCTACGAGCAGTACTTC
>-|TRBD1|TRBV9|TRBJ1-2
CASSRFGDRDGYTF
TGTGCCAGCTCCCGGTTTGGGGACAGGGATGGCTACACCTTC
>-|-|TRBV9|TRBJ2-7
CASSGTALTYEQYF
TGTGCCAGCAGCGGGACAGCGCTAACCTACGAGCAGTACTTC
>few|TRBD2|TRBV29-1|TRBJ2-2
CSVDAGATGELFF
TGCAGCGTTGACGCGGGAGCAACCGGGGAGCTGTTTTTT
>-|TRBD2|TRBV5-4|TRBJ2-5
CASSSGPPTSGREETQYF
TGTGCCAGCAGCTCAGGGCCCCCCACTAGCGGGAGGGAGGAGACCCAGTACTTC
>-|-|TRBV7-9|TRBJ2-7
CASSFPGSSYEQYF
TGTGCCAGCAGCTTTCCGGGGAGCTCCTACGAGCAGTACTTC
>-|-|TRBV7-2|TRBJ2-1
CASSLGLRSYNEQFF
TGTGCCAGCAGCTTAGGGTTGCGGTCCTACAATGAGCAGTTCTTC
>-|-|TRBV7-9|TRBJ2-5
CASTADGLRETQYF
TGTGCCAGCACCGCTGACGGACTAAGGGAGACCCAGTACTTC
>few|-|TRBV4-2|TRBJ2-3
CASSQVEGSGSTDTQYF
TGTGCCAGCAGCCAAGTGGAGGGTAGCGGCAGCACAGATACGCAGTATTTT
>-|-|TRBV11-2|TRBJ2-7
CASSLGLVYEQYF
TGTGCCAGCAGCTTAGGCCTAGTTTACGAGCAGTACTTC
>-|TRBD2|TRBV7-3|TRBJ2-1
CASSLRTSGSKSEQFF
TGTGCCAGCAGCTTAAGGACTAGCGGGAGCAAAAGTGAGCAGTTCTTC
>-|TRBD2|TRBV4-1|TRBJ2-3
CASSQVVLGLESDTQYF
TGCGCCAGCAGCCAAGTTGTTCTAGGACTAGAATCAGATACGCAGTATTTT
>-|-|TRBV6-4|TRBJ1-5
CASSEINQPQHF
TGTGCCAGCAGTGAGATCAATCAGCCCCAGCATTTT
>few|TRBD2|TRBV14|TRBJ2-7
CASSHRGDPYEQYF
TGTGCCAGCAGCCACCGGGGGGATCCCTACGAGCAGTACTTC
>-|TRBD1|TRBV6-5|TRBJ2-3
CASSLQGVGTDTQYF
TGTGCCAGCAGTTTGCAGGGGGTGGGCACAGATACGCAGTATTTT
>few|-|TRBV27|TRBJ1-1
CASSPLQGKFEAFF
TGTGCCAGCAGTCCTTTACAGGGAAAGTTTGAAGCTTTCTTT
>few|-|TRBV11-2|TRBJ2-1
CASSSANSGKYNEQFF
TGTGCCAGCAGCTCCGCCAATAGCGGTAAATACAATGAGCAGTTCTTC
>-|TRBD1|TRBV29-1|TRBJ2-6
CSVEGTGGLGANVLTF
TGCAGCGTTGAAGGGACAGGGGGCCTTGGGGCCAACGTCCTGACTTTC
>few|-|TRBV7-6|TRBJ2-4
CASSLGGGMAKNIQYF
TGTGCCAGCAGCTTAGGAGGGGGGATGGCCAAAAACATTCAGTACTTC
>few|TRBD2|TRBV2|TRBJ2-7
CASTGTTSYEQYF
TGTGCCAGCACTGGGACTACCTCCTACGAGCAGTACTTC
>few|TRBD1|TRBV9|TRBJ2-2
CASSGGQAGELFF
TGTGCCAGCAGCGGGGGACAGGCCGGGGAGCTGTTTTTT
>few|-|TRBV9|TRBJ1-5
CASSVGYNQPQHF
TGTGCCAGCAGCGTAGGTTACAATCAGCCCCAGCATTTT
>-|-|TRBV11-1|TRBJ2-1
CASSKGERLHYNEQFF
TGTGCCAGCAGCAAAGGGGAGCGGCTCCACTACAATGAGCAGTTCTTC
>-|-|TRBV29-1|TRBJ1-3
CSGGTVSGNTIYF
TGCAGCGGGGGCACCGTATCGGGAAACACCATATATTTT
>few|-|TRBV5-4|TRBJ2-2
CASSLAWANTGELFF
TGTGCCAGCAGCTTGGCCTGGGCGAACACCGGGGAGCTGTTTTTT
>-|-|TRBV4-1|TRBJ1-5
CASSQERTARVGPQHF
TGCGCCAGCAGCCAAGAAAGGACAGCCCGGGTTGGGCCCCAGCATTTT
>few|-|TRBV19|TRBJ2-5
CASSMSGHDQETQYF
TGTGCCAGTAGTATGTCAGGGCACGACCAAGAGACCCAGTACTTC
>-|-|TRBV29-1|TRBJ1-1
CSVLMGNTEAFF
TGCAGCGTCCTAATGGGGAACACTGAAGCTTTCTTT
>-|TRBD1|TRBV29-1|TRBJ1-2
CSAAGGGTGGEYGYTF
TGCAGCGCCGCCGGGGGCGGGACAGGGGGCGAGTATGGCTACACCTTC
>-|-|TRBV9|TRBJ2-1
CASSPTRSSYNEQFF
TGTGCCAGCAGCCCCACCAGGAGCTCCTACAATGAGCAGTTCTTC
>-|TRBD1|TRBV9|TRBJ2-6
CASSGPGQGFSGANVLTF
TGTGCCAGCAGCGGTCCGGGACAGGGATTCTCTGGGGCCAACGTCCTGACTTTC
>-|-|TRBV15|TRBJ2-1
CATSPLGGEQFF
TGTGCCACCAGCCCGCTGGGCGGTGAGCAGTTCTTC
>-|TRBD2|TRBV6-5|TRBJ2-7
CASSPSGRGYEQYF
TGTGCCAGCAGTCCCAGCGGGAGAGGCTACGAGCAGTACTTC
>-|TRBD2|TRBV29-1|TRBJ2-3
CSVESGRAGSTDTQYF
TGCAGCGTTGAAAGCGGGAGGGCGGGAAGCACAGATACGCAGTATTTT
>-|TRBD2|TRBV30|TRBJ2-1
CAWSRVSGRDEQFF
TGTGCCTGGAGTAGAGTTAGCGGGAGAGATGAGCAGTTCTTC
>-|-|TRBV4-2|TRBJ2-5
CASSPTPPKQETQYF
TGTGCCAGCAGCCCTACGCCCCCCAAACAAGAGACCCAGTACTTC
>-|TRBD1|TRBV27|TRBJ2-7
CASSFGQGAREQYF
TGTGCCAGCAGTTTCGGACAGGGGGCGCGAGAGCAGTACTTC
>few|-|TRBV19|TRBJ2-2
CASSIPNTGELFF
TGTGCCAGCAGCATACCGAACACCGGGGAGCTGTTTTTT
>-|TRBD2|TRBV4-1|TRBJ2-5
CASSQAAGAGAFSETQYF
TGCGCCAGCAGCCAAGCGGCCGGCGCGGGAGCATTTTCTGAGACCCAGTACTTC
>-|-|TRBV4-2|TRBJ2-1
CASSPGAGGPNEQFF
TGTGCCAGCAGCCCAGGGGCGGGCGGGCCCAATGAGCAGTTCTTC
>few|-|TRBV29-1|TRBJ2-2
CSVDRGGTGELFF
TGCAGCGTTGACAGGGGCGGCACCGGGGAGCTGTTTTTT
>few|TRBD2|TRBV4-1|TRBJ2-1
CASSQEPAGVNEQFF
TGCGCCAGCAGCCAAGAGCCAGCGGGAGTCAATGAGCAGTTCTTC
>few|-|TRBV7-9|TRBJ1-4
CASSPAEGGEKLFF
TGTGCCAGCAGCCCCGCCGAAGGGGGTGAAAAACTGTTTTTT
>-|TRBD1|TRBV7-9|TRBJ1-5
CASSYGGQGANQPQHF
TGTGCCAGCAGCTACGGGGGACAGGGGGCCAATCAGCCCCAGCATTTT
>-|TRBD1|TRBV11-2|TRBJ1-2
CASSPGTGGFYGYTF
TGTGCCAGCAGCCCAGGGACAGGGGGATTTTATGGCTACACCTTC
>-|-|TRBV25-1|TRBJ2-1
CASSEFGADEQFF
TGTGCCAGCAGTGAATTTGGGGCCGATGAGCAGTTCTTC